This T cell receptor beta chain was identified in a study of beta chain features in type 1 diabetes. Whole-study results and caveats: Shortening of TCRB CDR3s, moderate but significant, appeared in all four CD4+ subsets of Type 1 diabetes patients.

A few counts support this clone. Its antigen remains unknown. Every isolated RNA sample was fully reverse transcribed, so sequencing captured expressed TCRB transcripts. Generated by immunoSEQ multiplex PCR, the TCRdb table keeps only in-frame clones and is missing some. The table shows about 160,000 clones, with about 8.3% occurring only once. Germline V gives CDR1 SGHDT, CDR2 YYEEEE. This CDR3 contains 14 residues. V gave up 1 base and J gave up 6 bases, with 10 bases separating them. The chain links TRBV5-6 to TRBJ2-2; D is perhaps TRBD1 (6 bases). This receptor was obtained from a woman between 18 and 29 years old with type 1 diabetes. The sequenced sample consisted of central memory CD4+ T cells from blood. The CDR3 coding sequence is TGTGCCAGCAGCTTGCCCCGGACAGCCGGGGAGCTGTTTTTT. As protein: CASSLPRTAGELFF.